The clone carrying this TCR beta chain has only one observation. The time point is: peripheral blood 6 weeks after treatment start. Between 1 and 8 samples, pretreatment and on-treatment, were given by each patient. This sample was included in a study of PD-L1 blockade in urothelial cancer. Study context: Blood analyses occurred 3 weeks (second dose) and 6 weeks post treatment start.

Libraries were prepared by immunoSEQ multiplex PCR; TCRdb keeps only in-frame clonotypes and omits some of them. This repertoire shows around 41,000 clones, around 82% found once; its top ten account for about 14%. The TCR sequence derives from a man in his 60s with urothelial cancer. The specimen was PBMCs, collected around atezolizumab (anti-PD-L1) treatment.

The DNA of the CDR3 is TGTGCCAGCAGTCCCCCGGACGGAGGAAACGGCGAGCAGTACTTC. It encodes CASSPPDGGNGEQYF. The chain joins TRBV28 to TRBJ2-7; TRBD2 is a possible D gene (5 bases). Germline loops: CDR1 MDHEN, CDR2 SYDVKM. The CDR3 has 15 amino acids. Between the trimmed V and J ends, which lost 5 bases and 6 bases, there was a span of 20 bases.